This TCR beta chain was captured by sequencing in a study of T cells after yellow fever vaccination (dated by TCRdb to the late 2010s). Some background on the complete study: Libraries from fractions with low cell numbers were prepared with the SMART-Seq v4 Ultra Low Input RNA kit. The cohort comprised two healthy male donors, one aged 18 to 30 and one aged 30 to 40 years. Blood was drawn at multiple timepoints before and after primary and secondary immunization, with bulk PBMC replicates and cell subsets isolated. To track T-cell clones before and after primary and booster YFV17D yellow fever vaccination, bulk TCR alpha and beta repertoires were sequenced longitudinally.

Results and caveats for the whole study, not just this receptor: Most clones expanded after primary vaccination were re-detected after the booster (96% of CD4 and around 88% of CD8), suggesting broad memory maintenance. Computational filtering was needed because FACS-sorted repertoires could contain abundant contaminating clonotypes from the bulk population. The study included only a couple of donors, which limits how far the findings can be generalized. A small fraction of clonotypes appeared in both the CD4 and CD8 compartments, likely as a result of convergent recombination. The secondary T-cell response was weaker than the primary response but faster, peaking on day 5 instead of day 15.

Taken with the paper, the label for treatment or condition translates to: live attenuated yellow fever vaccine strain. PBMCs were isolated from peripheral blood using a standard Ficoll-Paque protocol. Dynabeads CD4 and CD8 positive selection kits were used to isolate CD4 and CD8 T-cell fractions. TriZol was used to extract RNA from bulk PBMCs, CD4 and CD8 fractions, and dextramer-positive and dextramer-negative fractions. The CDR3 goes from the cysteine to the phenylalanine over 13 residues. The CDR3 DNA has 39 bases and is translated from base 1. Relative to germline, V is 0 bases shorter and J is 9 bases shorter, with 12 bases between their ends. The CDR1 and CDR2 encoded by the germline V gene are SGHRS and YFSETQ. This clonotype was observed a handful of times. What this receptor recognizes is not known. Base-call qualities are not available, and no considerably larger clone is one nucleotide away.

TCR cDNA was synthesized by 5'RACE template switching, which introduced a universal primer site and unique molecular identifiers. Priming for cDNA synthesis came from both the TCR alpha and TCR beta constant segments. Libraries were amplified in two PCR steps, with sample barcodes and sequencing adapters added in the second step. Sequencing of libraries was done on Illumina HiSeq 2500 (2x100 bp) or NovaSeq (2x150 bp). The source study handled its data this way. Demultiplexing of reads and collapsing into UMI consensus sequences were performed with MIGEC, and V(D)J alignment was carried out with MiXCR. Vaccine-responding clonotypes were defined with edgeR using replicate PBMC samples, requiring FDR below 0.01 and a log2 fold change above 5 up to day 15. Each bulk clonotype was labeled CD4 or CD8 based on which sequenced repertoire, CD4 or CD8, contained the clonotype at higher abundance. TCRdb trimmed public reads at Q25 via fastp, called clones via MiXCR and kept in-frame beta chains. Under each unique CDR3 protein, matching rows form one entry showing the most common genes and DNA. In this record, the V and J calls reflect TCRdb's handling and not the investigators' own analysis. The sample yields a few hundred thousand distinct CDR3 sequences; around 6.7% were counted once. 1.1% of the sample lies in the top ten.

The material sequenced was CD4+ T cells sorted from PBMCs, taken on the day of the yellow fever booster vaccination. The sequence came from a man younger than 40 who received the YFV17D yellow fever vaccine. Recombination linked TRBV5-1 to TRBJ2-5, with a weak D call of TRBD1 (6 bases match). The CDR3 is CASSLDPQGAQYF. The nucleotide sequence reads as follows: TGCGCCAGCAGCTTGGATCCACAGGGAGCCCAGTACTTC. Supplemented by the reference TRBV5-1 and TRBJ2-5 proteins around the CDR3, the complete variable domain is KAGVTQTPRYLIKTRGQQVTLSCSPISGHRSVSWYQQTPGQGLQFLFEYFSETQRNKGNFPGRFSGRQFSNSRSEMNVSTLELGDSALYLCASSLDPQGAQYFGPGTRLLVL.